This TCR beta chain derives from a study of T cells after yellow fever vaccination. Using its own MiXCR run on the 5' RACE reads, TCRdb lists one record per CDR3 protein. The sample holds roughly 110,000 distinct CDR3 sequences, approximately 8.4% seen once. The junction had 4 bases not matched to a gene; V was cut back by 3 bases and J by 4 bases. In germline, CDR1 is SQVTM, CDR2 ANQGSEA. This CDR3 is 13 amino acids long. The clonotype comes from a man aged 25 to 40 who received the YFV17D yellow fever vaccine. Sequencing used CD8+ T cells sorted from PBMCs, obtained 45 days after the yellow fever booster vaccination. The chain combines TRBV29-1 with TRBJ2-7; 9 bases are a match to TRBD2. CDR3 sequence: CSVEVSGSYEQYF. As DNA, the CDR3 is TGCAGCGTTGAGGTTAGCGGGAGTTACGAGCAGTACTTC.